The 2 T cell receptor beta chains given below trace back to one sample, sequenced in a study of T cell changes during pregnancy in multiple sclerosis. Only in-frame clones appear in the TCRdb table, and some are missing; sequencing was by immunoSEQ multiplex PCR. The data contain tens of thousands of clones, roughly 90% of them singletons. The sample was peripheral blood, taken after pregnancy. These receptors were taken from a female donor in good health, enrolled as a control in a pregnancy study.

J is TRBJ1-2 and V is TRBV4-1; D possibly corresponds to TRBD1 (5 bases). Germline CDR1 is MGHRA and CDR2 is YSYEKL. The CDR3 extends over 15 amino acids. Trimming removed 0 bases at V and 4 bases at J, with 12 bases between. CDR3 in DNA: TGCGCCAGCAGCCAAGAGGGGGGTGCACGCTATGGCTACACCTTC. This encodes CASSQEGGARYGYTF.

CDR3 protein: CASSWTGGSGTEAFF. Here the CDR3 DNA reads TGTGCCAGCAGCTGGACAGGGGGCTCGGGCACTGAAGCTTTCTTT. The chain couples TRBV5-4 to TRBJ1-1, with 11 bases matching TRBD1. CDR1 and CDR2 (germline): SGHNT, YYREEE (reference sequence). CDR3 length equals 15 residues. The V segment lost 3 bases and the J segment 4 bases; nucleotides outside the gene matches: 5.